Below, one T cell receptor (beta chain) is given with its context. Its cognate antigen is unknown. Germline-derived CDR1 and CDR2 are MDHEN and SYDVKM. Trimming removed 5 bases from V and 13 bases from J, with 20 bases in between. CDR3 length: 13 amino acids. This entry belongs to a study of post-analysis software for immune sequencing data. Study-wide background: Disease trajectories encompassed relapsing-remitting, secondary progressive and progressive-relapsing multiple sclerosis. Overall study results and limits: Included in a set of several TRBV segments more frequent in patients than controls were TRBV5-6, TRBV5-1 and TRBV20-1. Normalized Chao1 diversity was significantly lower in multiple sclerosis patients than in controls.

Unique molecular identifiers were carried by the TCR beta cDNA libraries. T cells numbering roughly 1 to 10 million yielded roughly 500,000 cDNA molecules. MiXCR, applied by TCRdb to the PCR reads, yields one record per CDR3 protein. The repertoire holds approximately 730,000 distinct CDR3 sequences, with around 27% as singletons. The chain links TRBV28 to TRBJ2-5; D perhaps matches TRBD1 (6 bases). The sequence was obtained from a girl aged 5 to 17 with multiple sclerosis. Sequenced sample: blood. CDR3 DNA sequence: TGTGCCAGCAGTCTTCCGACAGGCGACGAGCGGTACTTC. As protein: CASSLPTGDERYF.